Given below is one TCR beta chain in context. What antigen it recognizes has not been identified. Base quality data are lacking; no much larger clone is found one base away. The immunoSEQ Assay, which relies on bias-controlled multiplex PCR amplification of genomic DNA, was used to profile TCRbeta CDR3 regions. The authors' analysis ran thus. To quantify the absolute abundance of each unique TCRbeta CDR3 region, the sequences were collapsed and filtered. Differential abundance was tested with a binomial (Fisher-equivalent) model and with a beta-binomial model adding time-dependent variance fitted from healthy donors. Any clone with fewer than 5 combined templates was excluded, and a clone was called differentially abundant if its Benjamini-Hochberg FDR was below 0.01. Beta-binomial variance was modeled as a function of total template count across the two samples using the form v = (b*log(k)+a)^2. TCRdb limited this immuneACCESS table to in-frame rearrangements with V and J called. A share of clones is missing; checked studies link under half to unresolved V genes, and the rest is unexplained. From that table come the V and J calls and clone size; the DNA was used to work out D and trimming. A total of approximately 92,000 clones appear in this sample, about 88% of them only once. The ten largest clonotypes hold 4% to 5.5% of the sample.

This sample stems from a study of identifying expanded T cells in peripheral blood (dated by TCRdb to the late 2010s). About the investigation overall: Separate aliquots of the same genomic DNA pool were sequenced to produce technical replicates, and four replicates were compared in pairs. Overall results and qualifications from the work: In all healthy donors, the variance in clone template counts between samples taken roughly 14 days apart rose significantly as total template count increased. The authors expected that over much longer intervals, such as months to years, biological variance in healthy repertoires might increase even further. Across all healthy-donor time intervals, the beta-binomial model significantly lowered both the number of clones called differentially abundant and the false-positive rate. The binomial model flagged about 1.3 differentially abundant clones between technical replicates but around 15 over roughly 2 weeks and roughly 19 over about four weeks.

Trimming at the junction amounts to 1 base on V and 3 bases on J, and the germline ends lie 10 bases apart. Reading the germline V gene (reference sequence) gives CDR1 SSHAT and CDR2 FNYEAQ. Including the terminal cysteine and phenylalanine, the CDR3 comprises 15 residues. Just the 45-base CDR3 DNA is kept, in frame starting at base 1. During the collection period, no infections or other immune events were recorded for the healthy donors. Time-dependent variance in a beta-binomial model of T-cell clone differential abundance was calibrated using healthy-donor blood repertoires as a training cohort. There were roughly ten healthy donors in the training cohort, of whom 3 were female and 7 were male. On average the donors were around 44 years old, and their ages spanned 29 to 64 years. Whole blood from each healthy donor was obtained from a commercial supplier and was collected at three time points about 15 days apart. For immunosequencing, genomic DNA was extracted from whole blood that had not been sorted.

The V and J genes are TRBV7-7 and TRBJ2-1, with the identity of the D gene unclear. This clonotype was obtained from a person between 18 and 70 years old in good health. The sequenced sample consisted of blood. The DNA sequence follows: TGTGCCAGCAGCTTAGGACCGGATTTCTACAATGAGCAGTTCTTC. This yields the protein CASSLGPDFYNEQFF.